This is a list of T cell receptor beta chains from one sample in a study of T cell responses to AZD1222 COVID-19 vaccine. Assay: immunoSEQ multiplex PCR; the TCRdb copy retains only in-frame clones and omits some. This sample yields approximately 120,000 clones, of which 80% to 90% are seen a single time; roughly 3.9% belongs to the top ten. This sample comprised peripheral blood, obtained on day 0 of AZD1222 vaccination. The source is an adult in good health. CDR3s include the opening cysteine and the closing phenylalanine or tryptophan. The D gene is left open where the match is weak. Size is stated for part of the rows, as once, few or many counts, or as a class when the clone is expanded.

CDR3aa | CDR3nt | v_gene | abundance | d_gene | j_gene
CASKGTGIRQPQHF | TGTGCCAGCAAGGGGACAGGGATACGTCAGCCCCAGCATTTT | TRBV27 | - | TRBD1 | TRBJ1-5
CAIGLAGGTEAFF | TGTGCCATCGGTCTGGCAGGGGGCACTGAAGCTTTCTTT | TRBV10-3 | once | TRBD1 | TRBJ1-1
CSALYGYTF | TGCAGTGCCCTCTATGGCTACACCTTC | TRBV20-1 | - | - | TRBJ1-2
CAWSPTRSYEQYF | TGTGCCTGGAGTCCGACTAGATCCTACGAGCAGTACTTC | TRBV30 | - | - | TRBJ2-7
CATSIGGLNYGYTF | TGTGCCACCAGCATAGGGGGTCTGAACTATGGCTACACCTTC | TRBV15 | - | - | TRBJ1-2
CASSLEEGREQYF | TGTGCCAGCAGCCTAGAGGAGGGACGGGAGCAGTACTTC | TRBV4-2 | - | - | TRBJ2-7
CASSQSSVTNQPQHF | TGTGCCAGCAGTCAATCCTCGGTTACCAATCAGCCCCAGCATTTT | TRBV3-1/TRBV3-2 | - | - | TRBJ1-5
CASRSTTTDTQYF | TGTGCCAGCAGATCGACTACTACAGATACGCAGTATTTT | TRBV6-4 | once | - | TRBJ2-3
CASTPPGTGNNQPQHF | TGTGCCTCAACACCCCCCGGGACAGGGAATAATCAGCCCCAGCATTTT | TRBV30 | - | TRBD1 | TRBJ1-5
CATSRQGPPYGYTF | TGTGCCACCAGCAGGCAGGGGCCCCCCTATGGCTACACCTTC | TRBV15 | - | - | TRBJ1-2
CASSNGLLEYEQYF | TGTGCCAGCTCCAACGGACTTCTCGAATACGAGCAGTACTTC | TRBV3-1/TRBV3-2 | - | - | TRBJ2-7
CASSTGTGTGYTF | TGCGCCAGCAGTACCGGGACAGGGACAGGCTACACCTTC | TRBV10-1 | - | TRBD1 | TRBJ1-2
CASSKNYGYTF | TGTGCCAGCAGCAAGAACTATGGCTACACCTTC | TRBV6-2/TRBV6-3 | - | - | TRBJ1-2
CAISEPGDEGSTDTQYF | TGTGCCATCAGTGAGCCCGGGGATGAGGGGAGCACAGATACGCAGTATTTT | TRBV10-3 | - | - | TRBJ2-3
CASSSWTSGGLAADTQYF | TGTGCCAGCAGCTCGTGGACTAGCGGGGGTCTCGCTGCAGATACGCAGTATTTT | TRBV7-9 | - | TRBD2 | TRBJ2-3
CASSPAASQGYTF | TGTGCCAGCAGCCCCGCGGCATCTCAGGGCTACACCTTC | TRBV7-2 | - | - | TRBJ1-2
CASSLVGRDTGELFF | TGTGCCAGCAGCTTAGTCGGGAGAGACACCGGGGAGCTGTTTTTT | TRBV7-9 | - | - | TRBJ2-2
CASSPGQVYNSPLHF | TGTGCCAGCAGCCCGGGACAGGTCTATAATTCACCCCTCCACTTT | TRBV7-8 | - | TRBD1 | TRBJ1-6
CASSPRQGYNSPLHF | TGTGCCAGCAGCCCCCGACAGGGGTATAATTCACCCCTCCACTTT | TRBV11-2 | - | TRBD1 | TRBJ1-6
CASSQGSGIAKETQYF | TGTGCCAGTAGCCAAGGGTCCGGGATCGCAAAAGAGACCCAGTACTTC | TRBV19 | - | - | TRBJ2-5
CASSPSELGLNQPQHF | TGTGCCAGCTCACCGAGTGAGTTGGGGTTAAATCAGCCCCAGCATTTT | TRBV18 | - | - | TRBJ1-5
CASNRPGDEQYF | TGTGCCAGCAACCGGCCCGGTGACGAGCAGTACTTC | TRBV7-9 | - | - | TRBJ2-7